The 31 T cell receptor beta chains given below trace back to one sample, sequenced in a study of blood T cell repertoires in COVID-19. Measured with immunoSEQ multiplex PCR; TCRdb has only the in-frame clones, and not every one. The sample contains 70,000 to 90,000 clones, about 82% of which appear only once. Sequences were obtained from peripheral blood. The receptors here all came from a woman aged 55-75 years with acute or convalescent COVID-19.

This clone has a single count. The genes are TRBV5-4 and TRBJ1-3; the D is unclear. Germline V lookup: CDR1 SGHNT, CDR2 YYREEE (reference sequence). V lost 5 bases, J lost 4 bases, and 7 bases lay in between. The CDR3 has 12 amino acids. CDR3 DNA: TGTGCCAGCAGTGCAGAAGGAAACACCATATATTTT. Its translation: CASSAEGNTIYF.

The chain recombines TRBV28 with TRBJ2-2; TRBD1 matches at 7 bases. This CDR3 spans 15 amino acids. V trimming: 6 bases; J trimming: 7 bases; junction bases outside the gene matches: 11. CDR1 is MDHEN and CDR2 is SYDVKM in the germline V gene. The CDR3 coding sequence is TGTGCCAGCAGATACAGGACAGGTCGGAACGGGGAGCTGTTTTTT. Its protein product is CASRYRTGRNGELFF.

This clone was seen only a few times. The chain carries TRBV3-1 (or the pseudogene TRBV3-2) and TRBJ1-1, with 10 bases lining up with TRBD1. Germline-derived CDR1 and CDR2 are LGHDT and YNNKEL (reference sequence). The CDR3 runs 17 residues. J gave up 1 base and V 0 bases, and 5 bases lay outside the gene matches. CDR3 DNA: TGTGCCAGCAGCCAAGAGGACAGGGGGAAGGGGAACACTGAAGCTTTCTTT. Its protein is CASSQEDRGKGNTEAFF.

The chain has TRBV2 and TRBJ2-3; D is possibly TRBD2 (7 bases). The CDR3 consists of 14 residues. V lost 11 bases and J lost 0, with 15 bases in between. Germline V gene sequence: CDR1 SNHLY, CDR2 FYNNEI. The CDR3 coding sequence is TGTGCCTCCAAAGGGGGGGTTAGCACAGATACGCAGTATTTT. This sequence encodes CASKGGVSTDTQYF.

In DNA form, the CDR3 reads TGCGCCAGCAGCAAGGGACTAGCGGGGGGTTACACAGATACGCAGTATTTT. It codes for CASSKGLAGGYTDTQYF. The gene calls are TRBV5-1 and TRBJ2-3, with TRBD2 matching 15 bases. V dropped 4 bases and J dropped 2; count of bases not matched to a gene: 5. The CDR3 spans 17 residues. Germline V gene lookup returns CDR1 SGHRS and CDR2 YFSETQ.

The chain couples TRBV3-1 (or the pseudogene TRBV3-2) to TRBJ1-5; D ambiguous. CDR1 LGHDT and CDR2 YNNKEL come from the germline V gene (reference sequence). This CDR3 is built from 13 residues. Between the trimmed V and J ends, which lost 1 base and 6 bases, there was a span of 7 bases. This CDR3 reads CASSQAERQPQHF. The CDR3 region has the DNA TGTGCCAGCAGCCAAGCGGAGCGTCAGCCCCAGCATTTT.

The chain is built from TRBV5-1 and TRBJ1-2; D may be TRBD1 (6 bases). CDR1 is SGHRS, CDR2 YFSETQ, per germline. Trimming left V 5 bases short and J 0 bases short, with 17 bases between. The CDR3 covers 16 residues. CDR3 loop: CASRQNRDTANYGYTF. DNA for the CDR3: TGCGCCAGCAGACAAAATCGGGACACCGCTAACTATGGCTACACCTTC.

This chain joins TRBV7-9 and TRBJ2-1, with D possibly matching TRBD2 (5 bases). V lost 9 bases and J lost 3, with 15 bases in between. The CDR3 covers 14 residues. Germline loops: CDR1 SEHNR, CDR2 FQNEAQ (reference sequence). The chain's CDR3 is CASRGHALYNEQFF. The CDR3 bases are TGTGCCAGTCGGGGTCATGCCCTCTACAATGAGCAGTTCTTC. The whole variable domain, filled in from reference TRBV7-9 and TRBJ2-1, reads DTGVSQNPRHKITKRGQNVTFRCDPISEHNRLYWYRQTLGQGPEFLTYFQNEAQLEKSRLLSDRFSAERPKGSFSTLEIQRTEQGDSAMYLCASRGHALYNEQFFGPGTRLTVL.

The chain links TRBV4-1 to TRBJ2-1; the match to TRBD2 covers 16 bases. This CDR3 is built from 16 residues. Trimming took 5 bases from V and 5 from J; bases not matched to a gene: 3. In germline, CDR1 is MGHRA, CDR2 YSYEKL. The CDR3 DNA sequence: TGCGCCAGCAGCAAGGGGACTAGCGGGGGGGACAATGAGCAGTTCTTC. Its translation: CASSKGTSGGDNEQFF.

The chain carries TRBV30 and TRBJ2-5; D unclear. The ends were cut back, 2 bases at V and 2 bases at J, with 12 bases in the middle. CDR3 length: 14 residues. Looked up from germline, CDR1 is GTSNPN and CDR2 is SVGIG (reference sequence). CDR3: CAWSHNSPQETQYF. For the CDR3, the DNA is TGTGCCTGGAGTCACAACAGTCCACAAGAGACCCAGTACTTC.

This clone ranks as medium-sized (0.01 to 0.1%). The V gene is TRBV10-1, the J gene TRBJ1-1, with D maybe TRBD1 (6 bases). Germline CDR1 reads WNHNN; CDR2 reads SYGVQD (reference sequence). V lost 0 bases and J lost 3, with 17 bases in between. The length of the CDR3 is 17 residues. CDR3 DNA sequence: TGCGCCAGCAGTGAGTCCGGACAGACTTTAACTTACACTGAAGCTTTCTTT. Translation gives CASSESGQTLTYTEAFF.

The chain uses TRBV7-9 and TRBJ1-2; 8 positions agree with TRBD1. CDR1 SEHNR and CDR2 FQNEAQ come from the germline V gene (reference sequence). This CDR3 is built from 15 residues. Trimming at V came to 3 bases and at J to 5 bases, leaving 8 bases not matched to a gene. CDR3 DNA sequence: TGTGCCAGCAGCTTGAATGGACAGGGAAAGTATGGCTACACCTTC. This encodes CASSLNGQGKYGYTF.

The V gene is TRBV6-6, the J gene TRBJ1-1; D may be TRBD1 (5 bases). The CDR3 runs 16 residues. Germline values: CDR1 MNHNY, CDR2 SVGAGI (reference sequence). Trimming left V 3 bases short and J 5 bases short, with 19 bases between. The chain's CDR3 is CASSYNRGAGRTEAFF. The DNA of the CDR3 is TGTGCCAGCAGTTATAATAGAGGGGCGGGGAGGACTGAAGCTTTCTTT.

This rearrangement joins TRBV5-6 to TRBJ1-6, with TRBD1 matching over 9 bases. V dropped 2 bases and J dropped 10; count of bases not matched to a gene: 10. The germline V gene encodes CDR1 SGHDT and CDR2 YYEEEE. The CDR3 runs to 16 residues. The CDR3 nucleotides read TGTGCCAGCAGCTTTATCCCGGGACAGGGAAGGTCACCCCTCCACTTT. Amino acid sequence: CASSFIPGQGRSPLHF.

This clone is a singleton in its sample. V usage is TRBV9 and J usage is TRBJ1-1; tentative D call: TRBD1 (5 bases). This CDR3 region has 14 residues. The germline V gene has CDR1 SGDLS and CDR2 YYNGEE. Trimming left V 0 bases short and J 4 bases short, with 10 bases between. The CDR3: CASSVVGEGTEAFF. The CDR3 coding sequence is TGTGCCAGCAGCGTAGTGGGGGAGGGCACTGAAGCTTTCTTT.

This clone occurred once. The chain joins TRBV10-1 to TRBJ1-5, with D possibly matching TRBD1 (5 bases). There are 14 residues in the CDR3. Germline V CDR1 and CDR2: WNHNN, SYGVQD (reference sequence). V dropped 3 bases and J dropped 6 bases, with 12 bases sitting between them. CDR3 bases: TGCGCCAGCAGTGACGGAGGGGTCGGTCAGCCCCAGCATTTT. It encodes CASSDGGVGQPQHF.

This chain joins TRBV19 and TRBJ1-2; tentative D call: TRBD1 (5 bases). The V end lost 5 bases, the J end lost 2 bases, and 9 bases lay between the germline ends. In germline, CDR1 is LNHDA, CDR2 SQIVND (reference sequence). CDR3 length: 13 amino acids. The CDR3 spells CASSLGGNYGYTF. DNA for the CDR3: TGTGCCAGTAGTCTCGGGGGAAACTATGGCTACACCTTC.

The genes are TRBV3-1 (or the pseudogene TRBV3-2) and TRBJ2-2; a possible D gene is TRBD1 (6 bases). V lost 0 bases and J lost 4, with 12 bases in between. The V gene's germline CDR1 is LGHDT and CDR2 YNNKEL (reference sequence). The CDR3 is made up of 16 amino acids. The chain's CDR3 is CASSQDRGLGTGELFF. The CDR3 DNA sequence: TGTGCCAGCAGCCAAGATAGGGGGTTGGGCACCGGGGAGCTGTTTTTT.

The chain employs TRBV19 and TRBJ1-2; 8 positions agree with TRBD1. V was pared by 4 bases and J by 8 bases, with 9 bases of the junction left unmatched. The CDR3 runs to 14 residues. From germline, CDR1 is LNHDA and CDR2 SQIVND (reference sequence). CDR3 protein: CASSTVGQGEGYTF. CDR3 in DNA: TGTGCCAGTAGTACCGTCGGACAGGGCGAGGGCTACACCTTC.

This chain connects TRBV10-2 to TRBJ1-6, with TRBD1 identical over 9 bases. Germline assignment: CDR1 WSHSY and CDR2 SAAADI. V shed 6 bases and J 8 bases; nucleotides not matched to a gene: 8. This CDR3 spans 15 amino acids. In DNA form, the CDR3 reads TGCGCCAGCAGGGAGAGAGGGACAGGGTATTCACCCCTCCACTTT. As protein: CASRERGTGYSPLHF.

Here the CDR3 DNA reads TGTGCCAGCAGTGAATTGGCTTTTCAGGATACGCAGTATTTT. Protein: CASSELAFQDTQYF. The chain links TRBV2 to TRBJ2-3; D remains unclear. The CDR3 length is 14 residues. Between the trimmed V and J ends, which lost 2 bases and 6 bases, there was a span of 12 bases. CDR1 and CDR2 from the germline V gene are SNHLY and FYNNEI.

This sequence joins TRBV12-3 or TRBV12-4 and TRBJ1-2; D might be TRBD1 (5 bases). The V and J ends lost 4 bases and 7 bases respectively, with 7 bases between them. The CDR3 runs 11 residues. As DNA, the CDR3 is TGTGCCAGCAGTTATAGGGGTGGCTACACCTTC. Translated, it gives CASSYRGGYTF.

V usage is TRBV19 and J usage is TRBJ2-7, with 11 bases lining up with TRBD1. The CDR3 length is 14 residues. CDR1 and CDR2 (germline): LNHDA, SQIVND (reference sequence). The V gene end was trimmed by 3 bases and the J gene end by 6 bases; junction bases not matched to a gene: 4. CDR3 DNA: TGTGCCAGTAGTATGTGGACAGGGGGCGTCGAGCAGTACTTC. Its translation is CASSMWTGGVEQYF.

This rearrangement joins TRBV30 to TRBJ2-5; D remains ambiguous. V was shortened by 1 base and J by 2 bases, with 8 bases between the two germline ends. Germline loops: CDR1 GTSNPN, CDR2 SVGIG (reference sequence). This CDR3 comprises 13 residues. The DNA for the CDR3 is TGTGCCTGGAGTGGAGGCCTACAAGAGACCCAGTACTTC. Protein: CAWSGGLQETQYF. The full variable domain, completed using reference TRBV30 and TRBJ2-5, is SQTIHQWPATLVQPVGSPLSLECTVEGTSNPNLYWYRQAAGRGLQLLFYSVGIGQISSEVPQNLSASRPQDRQFILSSKKLLLSDSGFYLCAWSGGLQETQYFGPGTRLLVL.

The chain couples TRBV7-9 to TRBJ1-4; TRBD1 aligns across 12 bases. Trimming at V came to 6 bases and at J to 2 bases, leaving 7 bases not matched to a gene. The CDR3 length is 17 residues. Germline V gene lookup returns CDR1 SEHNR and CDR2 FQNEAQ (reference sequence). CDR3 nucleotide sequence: TGTGCCAGCAGTTACCGGGACAGGGGGCATACTAATGAAAAACTGTTTTTT. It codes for CASSYRDRGHTNEKLFF. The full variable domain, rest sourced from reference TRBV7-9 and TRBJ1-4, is DTGVSQNPRHKITKRGQNVTFRCDPISEHNRLYWYRQTLGQGPEFLTYFQNEAQLEKSRLLSDRFSAERPKGSFSTLEIQRTEQGDSAMYLCASSYRDRGHTNEKLFFGSGTQLSVL.

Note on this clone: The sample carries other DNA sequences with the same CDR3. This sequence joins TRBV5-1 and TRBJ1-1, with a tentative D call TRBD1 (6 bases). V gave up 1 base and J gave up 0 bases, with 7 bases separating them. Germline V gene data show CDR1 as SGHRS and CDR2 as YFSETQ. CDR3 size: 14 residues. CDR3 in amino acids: CASSLTGMNTEAFF. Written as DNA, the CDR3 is TGCGCCAGCAGCTTGACAGGGATGAACACTGAAGCTTTCTTT.

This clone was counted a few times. Written as DNA, the CDR3 is TGTGCCACCAGCCCTGGGGGGGGGCGGAACACTGAAGCTTTCTTT. Translating gives CATSPGGGRNTEAFF. The chain couples TRBV24-1 to TRBJ1-1; D is possibly TRBD1 (6 bases). The V end was cut by 7 bases, the J end by 1 base, with 15 bases between. Germline CDR1 reads KGHDR; CDR2 reads SFDVKD. The CDR3 extends over 15 amino acids.

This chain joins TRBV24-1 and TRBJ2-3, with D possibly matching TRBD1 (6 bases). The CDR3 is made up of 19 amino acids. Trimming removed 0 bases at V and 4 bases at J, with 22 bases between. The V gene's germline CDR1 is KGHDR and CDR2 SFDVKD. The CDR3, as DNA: TGTGCCACCAGTGATTTGCCGGGTTCTTCGACAGGATATTCAGATACGCAGTATTTT. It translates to CATSDLPGSSTGYSDTQYF.

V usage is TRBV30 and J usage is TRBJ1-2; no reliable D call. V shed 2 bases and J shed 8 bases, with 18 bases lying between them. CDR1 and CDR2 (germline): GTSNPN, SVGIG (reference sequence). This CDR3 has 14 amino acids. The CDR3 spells CAWSMASGSEGYTF. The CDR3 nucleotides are TGTGCCTGGAGTATGGCTTCTGGGAGCGAAGGCTACACCTTC.

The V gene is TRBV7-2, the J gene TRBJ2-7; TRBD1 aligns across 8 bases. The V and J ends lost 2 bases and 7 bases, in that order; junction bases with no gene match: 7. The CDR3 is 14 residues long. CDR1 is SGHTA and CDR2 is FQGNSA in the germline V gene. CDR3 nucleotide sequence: TGTGCCAGCAGCTTAAGGGCCAGGGGGCAAGAGCAGTACTTC. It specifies CASSLRARGQEQYF.

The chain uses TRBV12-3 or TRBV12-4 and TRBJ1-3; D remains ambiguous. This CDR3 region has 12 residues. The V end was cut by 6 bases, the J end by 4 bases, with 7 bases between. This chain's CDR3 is CASSPPGNTIYF. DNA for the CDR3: TGTGCCAGCAGCCCTCCCGGAAACACCATATATTTT.